These 20 T cell receptor beta chains share one sample of origin, sequenced in a study of blood T cell repertoires in COVID-19. Assay used: immunoSEQ multiplex PCR; TCRdb lists only in-frame clones, some missing. The data contain some 350,000 clones, more than 75% of them seen just once; the ten biggest clones take up almost 3%. The sequenced sample was PBMCs or T cells enriched from blood (not recorded which). These receptors were obtained from a woman under 40 who had recovered from COVID-19.

The chain uses TRBV6-2 or TRBV6-3 and TRBJ2-1; D possibly corresponds to TRBD2 (5 bases). Germline CDR1 MNHEY, CDR2 SVGEGT. Trimming took 2 bases from V and 8 from J, leaving 7 bases between them. The CDR3 is 12 residues long. CDR3 sequence (DNA): TGTGCCAGCAGTTACGAGGGATATGAGCAGTTCTTC. This gives the protein CASSYEGYEQFF.

This clone turned up a few times. This chain connects TRBV11-2 to TRBJ2-3; the match to TRBD1 covers 7 bases. V shed 5 bases and J 6 bases; nucleotides not matched to a gene: 5. CDR1 is SGHAT and CDR2 is FQNNGV in the germline V gene. CDR3 length: 13 residues. CDR3 sequence: CASSVTGSDTQYF. CDR3 bases: TGTGCCAGCAGCGTGACAGGGTCGGATACGCAGTATTTT.

This clone was recorded once. CDR3 sequence (DNA): TGTGCCATCAGTGAGTCGCGGAACAATGAGCAGTTCTTC. It yields the protein CAISESRNNEQFF. The V gene is TRBV10-3, the J gene TRBJ2-1; D is ambiguous. With 0 bases removed from V and 5 bases from J, the gap between germline ends came to 5 bases. Per the germline V gene, CDR1 is ENHRY and CDR2 is SYGVKD. The CDR3 has 13 residues.

J is TRBJ2-5 and V is TRBV6-5; 9 bases are a match to TRBD2. Germline V lookup: CDR1 MNHEY, CDR2 SVGAGI. The trim removed 9 bases at V and 1 base at J, leaving 3 bases unmatched. The CDR3 extends over 13 amino acids. The CDR3 region has the DNA TGTGCCAGAAGCGGGAGGCGCCAAGAGACCCAGTACTTC. Protein product: CARSGRRQETQYF.

This chain links TRBV5-1 with TRBJ2-3, with TRBD1 identical over 10 bases. The ends lost 4 bases at V and 5 bases at J; junction bases unmatched: 10. This CDR3 comprises 16 residues. Germline CDR1 and CDR2: SGHRS and YFSETQ. The CDR3: CASSPSWTGGGDTQYF. CDR3 sequence (DNA): TGCGCCAGCAGCCCCAGCTGGACAGGGGGGGGAGATACGCAGTATTTT.

This clone has a single count. The gene calls are TRBV5-1 and TRBJ1-1, with D tentatively TRBD1 (6 bases). The CDR3 totals 12 residues. V lost 3 bases and J lost 5, with 8 bases in between. Germline V gene sequence: CDR1 SGHRS, CDR2 YFSETQ. For the CDR3, the DNA is TGCGCCAGCAGCTATACAGGGACTGAAGCTTTCTTT. It codes for CASSYTGTEAFF.

The chain employs TRBV5-1 and TRBJ2-3; no clear D. CDR3 length: 13 residues. Trimming shortened V by 9 bases and J by 0 bases, and 11 bases separated the two germline ends. The germline V gene encodes CDR1 SGHRS and CDR2 YFSETQ. The CDR3 sequence: CATHEVSTDTQYF. In DNA form, the CDR3 reads TGCGCCACCCACGAGGTTAGCACAGATACGCAGTATTTT. Filled out from reference TRBV5-1 and TRBJ2-3, the complete variable domain reads KAGVTQTPRYLIKTRGQQVTLSCSPISGHRSVSWYQQTPGQGLQFLFEYFSETQRNKGNFPGRFSGRQFSNSRSEMNVSTLELGDSALYLCATHEVSTDTQYFGPGTRLTVL.

V usage is TRBV10-2 and J usage is TRBJ2-7; D remains unclear. V was trimmed by 3 bases and J by 2 bases, leaving 11 bases between them. The length of the CDR3 is 14 residues. CDR1 is WSHSY, CDR2 SAAADI, per germline. CDR3 DNA sequence: TGCGCCAGCAGTGATCGGTCCAAAACCTACGAGCAGTACTTC. Translating it yields CASSDRSKTYEQYF.

The rearrangement joins TRBV2 to TRBJ2-6, with D uncertain. In germline, CDR1 is SNHLY, CDR2 FYNNEI. Trimming cost V 3 bases and J 0 bases, with 6 bases left between them. CDR3 length: 15 amino acids. In DNA, the CDR3 is TGTGCCAGCAGTGACTTTCGCTCTGGGGCCAACGTCCTGACTTTC. Protein product: CASSDFRSGANVLTF.

The rearrangement links TRBV27 to TRBJ1-1; 9 bases fit TRBD1. The CDR3 sequence is 14 residues long. J gave up 10 bases and V 0 bases, and 6 bases lay outside the gene matches. Germline values: CDR1 MNHEY, CDR2 SMNVEV (reference sequence). CDR3 in amino acids: CASSLSGDRAAAFF. In DNA, the CDR3 is TGTGCCAGCAGTTTATCGGGGGACAGGGCCGCAGCTTTCTTT.

The V call is TRBV15, the J call TRBJ2-7, with TRBD2 matching 8 bases. Trimming removed 5 bases from V and 3 bases from J; junction bases left unmatched: 3. The CDR3 spans 13 residues. Germline lookup yields CDR1 LNHNV and CDR2 YYDKDF (reference sequence). The CDR3 DNA is TGTGCCACCAGCCGGACTAGCTACTACGAGCAGTACTTC. Translating gives CATSRTSYYEQYF.

V and J are TRBV28 and TRBJ2-1; TRBD1 aligns across 9 bases. V was pared by 6 bases and J by 6 bases, with 9 bases of the junction left unmatched. CDR1 and CDR2 from the germline V gene are MDHEN and SYDVKM. This CDR3 is built from 15 residues. CDR3 residues: CASSPSQGAGNEQFF. CDR3 coding DNA: TGTGCCAGCAGCCCCTCACAGGGGGCAGGCAATGAGCAGTTCTTC.

The gene calls are TRBV5-1 and TRBJ1-4; D gene uncertain. The germline CDR1 and CDR2 sequences are SGHRS and YFSETQ. The CDR3 length is 16 residues. V was shortened by 4 bases and J by 5 bases, with 18 bases between the two germline ends. The CDR3 DNA follows: TGCGCCAGCAGCCCGGGGTCAAGCGGAGGGAATGAAAAACTGTTTTTT. Residues: CASSPGSSGGNEKLFF.

The V call is TRBV7-6, the J call TRBJ2-6, with D maybe TRBD1 (6 bases). CDR1 SGHVS and CDR2 FNYEAQ come from the germline V gene. The length of the CDR3 is 17 residues. Trimming pared 1 base from V and 0 bases from J, leaving 10 bases between. As DNA, the CDR3 is TGTGCCAGCAGCTTAGAACAGGGACACTCTGGGGCCAACGTCCTGACTTTC. The encoded protein is CASSLEQGHSGANVLTF.

The rearrangement links TRBV12-3 or TRBV12-4 to TRBJ2-1; TRBD1 might be the D (5 bases). Trimming left V 5 bases short and J 5 bases short, with 10 bases between. This CDR3 is 13 amino acids long. The CDR3 coding sequence is TGTGCCAGCAGTCTCCTCAGGGACAATGAGCAGTTCTTC. It translates to CASSLLRDNEQFF.

The V call is TRBV7-2, the J call TRBJ2-1, with D possibly matching TRBD2 (6 bases). CDR1 SGHTA and CDR2 FQGNSA come from the germline V gene. V was pared by 5 bases and J by 3 bases, with 17 bases between. CDR3 size: 16 residues. CDR3 nucleotides: TGTGCCAGCAGCCCCTATCTAACGGGAGTCTACAATGAGCAGTTCTTC. The encoded protein is CASSPYLTGVYNEQFF.

The gene calls are TRBV30 and TRBJ1-4, with D unresolved. Germline-derived CDR1 and CDR2 are GTSNPN and SVGIG (reference sequence). The V end lost 6 bases, the J end lost 2 bases, and 13 bases lay between the germline ends. The CDR3 is made up of 14 amino acids. CDR3 bases: TGTGCCTGTTCTAAAGACGGGACTAATGAAAAACTGTTTTTT. It translates to CACSKDGTNEKLFF.

This clone has only a few counts. The chain carries TRBV19 and TRBJ2-7; D gene ambiguous. CDR1 and CDR2 (germline): LNHDA, SQIVND (reference sequence). The V gene lost 0 bases and the J gene lost 5 bases, with 5 bases spanning the gap. This CDR3 contains 12 residues. The CDR3 bases are TGTGCCAGTAGTATAGATCGCGACGAGCAGTACTTC. It yields the protein CASSIDRDEQYF. The full variable domain, its missing parts supplied by reference TRBV19 and TRBJ2-7, is DGGITQSPKYLFRKEGQNVTLSCEQNLNHDAMYWYRQDPGQGLRLIYYSQIVNDFQKGDIAEGYSVSREKKESFPLTVTSAQKNPTAFYLCASSIDRDEQYFGPGTRLTVT.

The V gene is TRBV3-1 (or the pseudogene TRBV3-2), the J gene TRBJ2-2, with TRBD2 identical over 11 bases. This CDR3 has 20 residues. V trimming: 0 bases; J trimming: 5 bases; junction bases outside the gene matches: 14. Germline V gene sequence: CDR1 LGHDT, CDR2 YNNKEL (reference sequence). CDR3 sequence (DNA): TGTGCCAGCAGCCAAGATGTTAGGACTAGCGGGCCAGAAGGAACCGGGGAGCTGTTTTTT. As protein: CASSQDVRTSGPEGTGELFF.

The gene calls are TRBV10-1 and TRBJ1-1, with TRBD1 matching 9 bases. J was trimmed by 10 bases and V by 5 bases; bases with no gene match: 5. CDR1 is WNHNN, CDR2 SYGVQD, per germline (reference sequence). The CDR3 contains 12 residues. CDR3 sequence reads: CASSFTGGRAFF. DNA for the CDR3: TGCGCCAGCAGTTTTACAGGGGGCCGAGCTTTCTTT.